This T cell receptor beta chain derives from a study of blood T cell repertoires in COVID-19. Study-wide background: Collection of acute and convalescent COVID-19 samples took place in the United States, Italy and Spain. From T cells, B-cell-depleted T cells, or PBMCs came the material, which was cDNA or gDNA.

In the original analysis: Estimated nucleated cell counts came from reference gene primer amplification. TCRdb keeps only in-frame clones here, not all; method: immunoSEQ multiplex PCR. The V and J calls and the clone size are those of that table, but D and trimming were determined from the DNA. Here the sample spans 200,000 to 300,000 clones, 86% being singletons. Trimming took off 3 bases at V and 6 bases at J, with 14 bases between the two ends. Germline V gives CDR1 LNHDA, CDR2 SQIVND (reference sequence). The CDR3 is 14 amino acids. Sequenced: peripheral blood. The TCR comes from a man aged 25 to 40 with active or convalescent COVID-19. The chain has TRBV19 and TRBJ1-2; D gene uncertain. The CDR3 protein is CASSMKLLVHGYTF. Written as DNA, the CDR3 is TGTGCCAGTAGTATGAAACTTCTAGTCCATGGCTACACCTTC.